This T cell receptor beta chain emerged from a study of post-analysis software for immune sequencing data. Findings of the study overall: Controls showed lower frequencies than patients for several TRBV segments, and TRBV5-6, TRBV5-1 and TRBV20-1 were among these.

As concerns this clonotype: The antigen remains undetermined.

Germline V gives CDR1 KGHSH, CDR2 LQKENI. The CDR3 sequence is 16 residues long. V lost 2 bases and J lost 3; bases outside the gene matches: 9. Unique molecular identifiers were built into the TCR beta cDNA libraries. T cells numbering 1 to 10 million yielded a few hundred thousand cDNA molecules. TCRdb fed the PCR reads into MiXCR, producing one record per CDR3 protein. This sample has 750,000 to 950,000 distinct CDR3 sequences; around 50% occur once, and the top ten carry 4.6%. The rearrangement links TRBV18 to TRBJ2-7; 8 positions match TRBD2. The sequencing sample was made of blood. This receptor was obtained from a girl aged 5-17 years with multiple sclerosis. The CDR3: CASSPFGLATDYEQYF. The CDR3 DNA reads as TGTGCCAGCTCACCATTCGGACTAGCTACTGACTACGAGCAGTACTTC.